Listed below are T cell receptor beta chains from one sample, sequenced in a study of OX40 agonist ivuxolimab in advanced cancers. TCRdb's table, derived via immunoSEQ multiplex PCR, lists solely in-frame clones and lacks some. The repertoire holds about 55,000 clones, around nine tenths seen once, with 5.5% to 7% in the top ten. This specimen was CD4+ or CD8+ T cells sorted from blood, taken in a trial of the OX40 agonist ivuxolimab. Source of these receptors: an adult with an advanced solid tumor such as melanoma, head and neck, liver or kidney cancer. The CDR3 runs from the conserved cysteine through the conserved F or W. Fields, in order: V gene, CDR3 protein.

v_gene: TRBV2; CDR3aa: CASSELASGRGLAKNIQYF
v_gene: TRBV2; CDR3aa: CASSATGVPGGTQYF
v_gene: TRBV5-6; CDR3aa: CASSQTEWDTQYF
v_gene: TRBV28; CDR3aa: CASSSFMTYEQYF
v_gene: TRBV19; CDR3aa: CASRPVLGGPSSYNEQFF
v_gene: TRBV15; CDR3aa: CATSRGDGSYEQYF
v_gene: TRBV29-1; CDR3aa: CSVGTGTSEQYF
v_gene: TRBV2; CDR3aa: CASSEGGTRKGNEQFF
v_gene: TRBV4-1; CDR3aa: CASSQDMTGRSGNTIYF
v_gene: TRBV5-1; CDR3aa: CASSLDRPTNEKLFF
v_gene: TRBV2; CDR3aa: CASSEARQSRISYEQYF
v_gene: TRBV19; CDR3aa: CASREGRGLTDTQYF
v_gene: TRBV10-3; CDR3aa: CAISEIAGELFF
v_gene: TRBV9; CDR3aa: CASSVGAGVRSDTQYF
v_gene: TRBV29-1; CDR3aa: CSVKRSNTGELFF
v_gene: TRBV9; CDR3aa: CASSAISGRSYNEQFF
v_gene: TRBV27; CDR3aa: CASSFRPGGAGELFF
v_gene: TRBV27; CDR3aa: CASSLGTGGETQYF
v_gene: TRBV28; CDR3aa: CASREDRGRREQFF
v_gene: TRBV5-5; CDR3aa: CASTGGQGMDTQYF
v_gene: TRBV7-9; CDR3aa: CASSYSGTHQPQHF
v_gene: TRBV5-1; CDR3aa: CASNTGTSGRAGGDEQFF
v_gene: TRBV5-1; CDR3aa: CASSLSSYEQYF
v_gene: TRBV28; CDR3aa: CASSITGYGYTF